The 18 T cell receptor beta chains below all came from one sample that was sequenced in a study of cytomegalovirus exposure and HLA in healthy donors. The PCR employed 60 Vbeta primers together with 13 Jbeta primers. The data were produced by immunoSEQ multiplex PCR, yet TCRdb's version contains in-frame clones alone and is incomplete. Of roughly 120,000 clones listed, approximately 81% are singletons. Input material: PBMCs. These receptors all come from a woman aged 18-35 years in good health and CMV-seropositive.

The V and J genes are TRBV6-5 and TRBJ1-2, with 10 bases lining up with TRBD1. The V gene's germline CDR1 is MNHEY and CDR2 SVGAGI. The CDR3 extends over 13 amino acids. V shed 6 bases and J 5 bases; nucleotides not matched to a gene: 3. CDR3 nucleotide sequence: TGTGCCAGCAGGACAGGGGGCGATTATGGCTACACCTTC. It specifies CASRTGGDYGYTF.

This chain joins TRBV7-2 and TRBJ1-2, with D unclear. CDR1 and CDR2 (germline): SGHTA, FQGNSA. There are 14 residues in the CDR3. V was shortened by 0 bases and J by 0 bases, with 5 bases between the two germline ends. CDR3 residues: CASSLASTNYGYTF. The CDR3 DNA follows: TGTGCCAGCAGCTTAGCGTCAACTAACTATGGCTACACCTTC.

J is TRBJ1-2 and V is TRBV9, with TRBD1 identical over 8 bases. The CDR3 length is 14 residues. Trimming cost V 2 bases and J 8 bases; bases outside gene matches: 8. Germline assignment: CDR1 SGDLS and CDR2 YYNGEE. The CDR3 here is CASSVGTGPMGYTF. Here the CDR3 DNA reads TGTGCCAGCAGCGTGGGGACAGGCCCCATGGGCTACACCTTC.

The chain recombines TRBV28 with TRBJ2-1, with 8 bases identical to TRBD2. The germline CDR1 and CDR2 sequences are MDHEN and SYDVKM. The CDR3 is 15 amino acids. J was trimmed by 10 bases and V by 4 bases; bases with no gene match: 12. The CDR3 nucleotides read TGTGCCAGCAGTTCCAGCGGGAGTTATGTATGGGAGCAGTTCTTC. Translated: CASSSSGSYVWEQFF.

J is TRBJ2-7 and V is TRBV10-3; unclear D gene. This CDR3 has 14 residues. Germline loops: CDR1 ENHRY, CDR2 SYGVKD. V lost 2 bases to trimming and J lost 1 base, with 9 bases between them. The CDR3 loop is CAISETAGSYEQYF. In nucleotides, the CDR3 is TGTGCCATCAGTGAGACAGCAGGATCCTACGAGCAGTACTTC.

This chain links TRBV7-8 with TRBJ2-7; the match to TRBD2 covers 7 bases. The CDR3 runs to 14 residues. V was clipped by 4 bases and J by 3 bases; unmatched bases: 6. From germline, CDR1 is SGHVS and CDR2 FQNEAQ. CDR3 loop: CASSSYSSGYEQYF. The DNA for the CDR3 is TGTGCCAGCAGCTCTTACTCTAGCGGCTACGAGCAGTACTTC.

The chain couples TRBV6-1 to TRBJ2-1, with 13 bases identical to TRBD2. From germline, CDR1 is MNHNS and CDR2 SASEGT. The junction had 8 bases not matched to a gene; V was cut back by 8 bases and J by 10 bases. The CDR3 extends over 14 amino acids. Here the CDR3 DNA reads TGTGCCAGCTGGGGGGGACTAGCGGGAAGCGAGCAGTTCTTC. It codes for CASWGGLAGSEQFF.

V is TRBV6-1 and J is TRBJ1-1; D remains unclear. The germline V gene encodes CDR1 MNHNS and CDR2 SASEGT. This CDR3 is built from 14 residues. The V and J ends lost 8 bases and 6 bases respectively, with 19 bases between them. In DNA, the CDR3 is TGTGCCAGCTCCCGCCGGCTAGGTACCGCTGAAGCTTTCTTT. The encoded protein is CASSRRLGTAEAFF.

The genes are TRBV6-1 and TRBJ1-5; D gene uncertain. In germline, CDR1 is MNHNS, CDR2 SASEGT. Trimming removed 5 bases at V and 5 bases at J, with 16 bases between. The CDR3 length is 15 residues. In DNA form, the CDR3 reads TGTGCCAGCAGTCGGGAGACTCCCCTTTATCAGCCCCAGCATTTT. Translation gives CASSRETPLYQPQHF.

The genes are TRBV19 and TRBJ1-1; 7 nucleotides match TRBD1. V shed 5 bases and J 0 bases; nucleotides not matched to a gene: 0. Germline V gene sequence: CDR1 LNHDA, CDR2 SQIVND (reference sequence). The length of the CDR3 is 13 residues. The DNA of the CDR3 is TGTGCCAGTAGTGGGACAGTGAACACTGAAGCTTTCTTT. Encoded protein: CASSGTVNTEAFF.

This CDR3 reads CASSKVSQGRDEQYF. In nucleotides, the CDR3 is TGTGCCAGCAGCAAAGTAAGTCAGGGGCGGGACGAGCAGTACTTC. The V call is TRBV21-1, the J call TRBJ2-7; TRBD1 is the table's D call and was not checked against the DNA. TRBV21-1 corresponds to a pseudogene. The CDR3 totals 15 residues.

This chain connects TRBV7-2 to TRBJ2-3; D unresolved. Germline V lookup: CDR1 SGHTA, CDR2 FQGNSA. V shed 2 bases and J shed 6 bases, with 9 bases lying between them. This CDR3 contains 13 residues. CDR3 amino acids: CASSLLASDTQYF. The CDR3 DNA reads TGTGCCAGCAGCTTATTAGCCTCGGATACGCAGTATTTT.

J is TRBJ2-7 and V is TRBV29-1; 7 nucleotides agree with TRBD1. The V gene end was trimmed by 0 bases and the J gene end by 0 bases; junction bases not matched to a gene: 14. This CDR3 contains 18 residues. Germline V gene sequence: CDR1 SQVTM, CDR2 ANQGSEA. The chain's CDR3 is CSVEDKAKDRLVSYEQYF. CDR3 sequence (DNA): TGCAGCGTTGAAGATAAGGCAAAGGACAGGCTAGTCTCCTACGAGCAGTACTTC.

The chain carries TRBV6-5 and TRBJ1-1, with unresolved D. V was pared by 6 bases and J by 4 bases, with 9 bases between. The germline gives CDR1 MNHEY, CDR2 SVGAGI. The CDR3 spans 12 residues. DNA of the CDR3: TGTGCCAGCAGCTTCAGCGGCACTGAAGCTTTCTTT. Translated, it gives CASSFSGTEAFF.

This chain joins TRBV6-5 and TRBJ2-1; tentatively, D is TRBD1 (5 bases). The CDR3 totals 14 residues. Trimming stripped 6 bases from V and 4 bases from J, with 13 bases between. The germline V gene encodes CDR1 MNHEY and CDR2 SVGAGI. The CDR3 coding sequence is TGTGCCAGCAGCCTGCTGGGGCGATACAATGAGCAGTTCTTC. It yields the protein CASSLLGRYNEQFF.

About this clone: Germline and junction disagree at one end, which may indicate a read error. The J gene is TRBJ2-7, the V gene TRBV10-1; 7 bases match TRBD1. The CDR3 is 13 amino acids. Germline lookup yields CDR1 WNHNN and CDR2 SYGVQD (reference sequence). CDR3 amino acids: CATSRDRAYEQYF. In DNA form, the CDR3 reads TGCGCCACCAGTCGAGACAGGGCTTACGAGCAGTACTTC.

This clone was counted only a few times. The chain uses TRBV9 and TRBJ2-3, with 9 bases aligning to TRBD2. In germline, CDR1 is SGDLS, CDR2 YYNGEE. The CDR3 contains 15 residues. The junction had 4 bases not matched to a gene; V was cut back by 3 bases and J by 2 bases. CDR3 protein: CASSETSGPTDTQYF. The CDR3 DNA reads TGTGCCAGCAGCGAGACTAGCGGCCCCACAGATACGCAGTATTTT. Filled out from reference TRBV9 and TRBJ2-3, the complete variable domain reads DSGVTQTPKHLITATGQRVTLRCSPRSGDLSVYWYQQSLDQGLQFLIQYYNGEERAKGNILERFSAQQFPDLHSELNLSSLELGDSALYFCASSETSGPTDTQYFGPGTRLTVL.

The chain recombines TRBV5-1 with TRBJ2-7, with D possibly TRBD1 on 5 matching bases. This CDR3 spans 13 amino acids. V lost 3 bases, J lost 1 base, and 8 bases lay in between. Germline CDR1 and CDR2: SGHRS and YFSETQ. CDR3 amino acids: CASSWTSSYEQYF. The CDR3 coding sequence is TGCGCCAGCAGCTGGACAAGTTCCTACGAGCAGTACTTC. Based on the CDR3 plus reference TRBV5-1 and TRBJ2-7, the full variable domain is KAGVTQTPRYLIKTRGQQVTLSCSPISGHRSVSWYQQTPGQGLQFLFEYFSETQRNKGNFPGRFSGRQFSNSRSEMNVSTLELGDSALYLCASSWTSSYEQYFGPGTRLTVT.